This T cell receptor beta chain was captured by sequencing in a study of long-term antiretroviral therapy in people with HIV. Study overall: The 2015 immediate-ART recommendation came about a decade after the earliest samples. Study-wide findings and caveats: Blood draws took place between about 2003 and 2017 and possibly involved older ART regimens. Whichever time point was examined, clones expanded before ART dominated the repertoire.

This was the immunoSEQ v3.0 assay at survey level. Produced via immunoSEQ multiplex PCR; TCRdb's table is partial and in-frame only. The sample includes 30,000 to 40,000 clones, 65% to 80% of them seen just once. In the case of this clone: Its antigen is still unknown.

This CDR3 is 18 amino acids long. V was cut by 1 base and J by 0 bases, with 18 bases left in between. Germline CDR1 is PRHDT and CDR2 is FYEKMQ (reference sequence). Post-ART PBMC samples numbered at least two per donor, and pre-ART ones at least one. This clonotype was obtained from a woman aged 45-65 years with HIV. Sequenced material: unsorted PBMCs, taken 2 years after starting antiretroviral therapy. This sequence joins TRBV13 and TRBJ2-5; D tentatively fits TRBD1 or TRBD2 (5 bases each). The chain's CDR3 is CASSLEGYGALYQETQYF. For the CDR3, the DNA is TGTGCCAGCAGCTTAGAGGGCTACGGGGCATTATACCAAGAGACCCAGTACTTC.